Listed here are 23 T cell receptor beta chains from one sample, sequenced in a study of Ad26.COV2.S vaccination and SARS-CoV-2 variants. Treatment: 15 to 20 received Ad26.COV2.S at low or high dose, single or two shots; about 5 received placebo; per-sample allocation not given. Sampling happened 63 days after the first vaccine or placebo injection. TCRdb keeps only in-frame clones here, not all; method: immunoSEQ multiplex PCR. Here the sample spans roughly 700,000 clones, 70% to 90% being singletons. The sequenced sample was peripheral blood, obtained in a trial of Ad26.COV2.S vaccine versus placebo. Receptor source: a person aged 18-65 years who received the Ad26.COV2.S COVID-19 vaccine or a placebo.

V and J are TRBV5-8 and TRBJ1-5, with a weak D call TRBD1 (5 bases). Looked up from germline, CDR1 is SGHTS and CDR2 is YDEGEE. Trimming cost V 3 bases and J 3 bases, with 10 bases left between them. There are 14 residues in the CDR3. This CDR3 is CASSSGHLNQPQHF. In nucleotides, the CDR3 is TGTGCCAGCAGCTCCGGACACCTCAATCAGCCCCAGCATTTT. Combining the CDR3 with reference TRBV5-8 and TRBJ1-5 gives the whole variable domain EAGVTQSPTHLIKTRGQQATLRCSPISGHTSVYWYQQALGLGLQFLLWYDEGEERNRGNFPPRFSGRQFPNYSSELNVNALELEDSALYLCASSSGHLNQPQHFGDGTRLSIL.

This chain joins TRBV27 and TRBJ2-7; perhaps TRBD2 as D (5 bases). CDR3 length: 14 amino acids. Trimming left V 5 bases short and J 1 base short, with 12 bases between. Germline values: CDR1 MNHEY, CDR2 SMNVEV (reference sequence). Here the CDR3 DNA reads TGTGCCAGCAGTGGGAGCCAGACTTCCTACGAGCAGTACTTC. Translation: CASSGSQTSYEQYF.

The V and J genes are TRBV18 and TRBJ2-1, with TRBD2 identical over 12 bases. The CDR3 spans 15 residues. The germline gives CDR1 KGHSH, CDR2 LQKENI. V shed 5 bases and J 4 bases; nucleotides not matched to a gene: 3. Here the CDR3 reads CASSATSGGYNEQFF. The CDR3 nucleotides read TGTGCCAGCTCAGCGACTAGCGGGGGATACAATGAGCAGTTCTTC.

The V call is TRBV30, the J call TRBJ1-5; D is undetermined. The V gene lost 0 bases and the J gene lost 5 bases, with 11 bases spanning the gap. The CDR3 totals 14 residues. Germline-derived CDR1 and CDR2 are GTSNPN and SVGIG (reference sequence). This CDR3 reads CAWSVRGSDQPQHF. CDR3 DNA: TGTGCCTGGAGTGTACGTGGTTCGGATCAGCCCCAGCATTTT.

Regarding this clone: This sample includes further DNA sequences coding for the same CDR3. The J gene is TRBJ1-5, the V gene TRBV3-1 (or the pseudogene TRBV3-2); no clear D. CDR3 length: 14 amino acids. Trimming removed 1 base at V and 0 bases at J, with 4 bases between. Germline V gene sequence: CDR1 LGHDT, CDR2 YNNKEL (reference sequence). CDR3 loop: CASSQAGSNQPQHF. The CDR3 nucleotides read TGTGCCAGCAGCCAAGCAGGTAGCAATCAGCCCCAGCATTTT.

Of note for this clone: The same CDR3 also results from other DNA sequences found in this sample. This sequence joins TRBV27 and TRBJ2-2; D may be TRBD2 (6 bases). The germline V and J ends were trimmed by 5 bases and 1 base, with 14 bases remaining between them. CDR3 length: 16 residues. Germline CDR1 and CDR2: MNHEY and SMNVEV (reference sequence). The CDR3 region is CASSLIGTLNTGELFF. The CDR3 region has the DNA TGTGCCAGCAGTCTCATCGGGACTCTGAACACCGGGGAGCTGTTTTTT.

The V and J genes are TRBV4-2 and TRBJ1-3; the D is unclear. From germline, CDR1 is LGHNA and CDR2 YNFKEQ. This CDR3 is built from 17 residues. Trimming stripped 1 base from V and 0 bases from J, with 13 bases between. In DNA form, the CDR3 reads TGTGCCAGCAGCCAAGGTGGGAGACATAGCTCTGGAAACACCATATATTTT. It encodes CASSQGGRHSSGNTIYF.

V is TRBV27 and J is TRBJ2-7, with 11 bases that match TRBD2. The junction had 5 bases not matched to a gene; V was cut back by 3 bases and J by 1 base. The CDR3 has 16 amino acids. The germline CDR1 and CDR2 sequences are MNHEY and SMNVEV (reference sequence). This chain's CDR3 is CASSLSSGRNSYEQYF. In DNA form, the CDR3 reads TGTGCCAGCAGTTTGTCTAGCGGGAGGAATTCCTACGAGCAGTACTTC.

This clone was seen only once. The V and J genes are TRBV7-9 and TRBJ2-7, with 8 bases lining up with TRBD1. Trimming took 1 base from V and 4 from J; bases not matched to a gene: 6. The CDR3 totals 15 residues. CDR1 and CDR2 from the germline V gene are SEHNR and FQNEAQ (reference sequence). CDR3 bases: TGTGCCAGCAGCTTAGAGGACAGGGCTCGTTACGAGCAGTACTTC. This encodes CASSLEDRARYEQYF.

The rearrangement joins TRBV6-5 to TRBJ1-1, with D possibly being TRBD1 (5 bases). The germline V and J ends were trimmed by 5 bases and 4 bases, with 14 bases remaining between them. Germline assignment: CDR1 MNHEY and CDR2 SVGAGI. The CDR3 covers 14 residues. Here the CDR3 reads CASSIPTVSTEAFF. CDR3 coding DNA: TGTGCCAGCAGTATACCGACAGTGAGCACTGAAGCTTTCTTT.

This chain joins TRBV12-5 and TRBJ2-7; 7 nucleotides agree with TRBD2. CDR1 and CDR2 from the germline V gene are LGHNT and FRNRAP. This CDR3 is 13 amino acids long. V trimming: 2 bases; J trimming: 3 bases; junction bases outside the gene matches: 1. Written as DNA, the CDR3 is TGTGCTAGTGGTTTGTCGGGGGGCTACGAGCAGTACTTC. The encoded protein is CASGLSGGYEQYF.

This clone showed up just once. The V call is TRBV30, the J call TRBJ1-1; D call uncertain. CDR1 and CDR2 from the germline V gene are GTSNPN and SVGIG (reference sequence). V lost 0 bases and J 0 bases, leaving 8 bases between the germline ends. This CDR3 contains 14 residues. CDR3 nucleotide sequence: TGTGCCTGGAGTGTACTTCAATTGAACACTGAAGCTTTCTTT. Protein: CAWSVLQLNTEAFF.

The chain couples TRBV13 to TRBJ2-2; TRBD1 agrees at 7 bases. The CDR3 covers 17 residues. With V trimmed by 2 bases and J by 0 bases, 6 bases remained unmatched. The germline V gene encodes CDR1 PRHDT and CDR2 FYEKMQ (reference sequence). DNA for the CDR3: TGTGCCAGCAGCTTACGCCGGGACAGTGCGAACACCGGGGAGCTGTTTTTT. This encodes CASSLRRDSANTGELFF.

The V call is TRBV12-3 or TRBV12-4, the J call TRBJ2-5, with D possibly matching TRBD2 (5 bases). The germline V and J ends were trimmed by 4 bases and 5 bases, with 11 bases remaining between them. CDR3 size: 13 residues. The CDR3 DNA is TGTGCCAGCAGTTCAACTAGAGCGGAGACCCAGTACTTC. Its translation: CASSSTRAETQYF.

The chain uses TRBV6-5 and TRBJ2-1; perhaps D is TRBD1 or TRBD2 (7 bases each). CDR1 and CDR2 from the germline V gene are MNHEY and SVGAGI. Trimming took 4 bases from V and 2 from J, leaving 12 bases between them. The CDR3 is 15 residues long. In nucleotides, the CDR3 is TGTGCCAGCAGTTCAGGGGGGGGAACCTACAATGAGCAGTTCTTC. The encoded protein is CASSSGGGTYNEQFF.

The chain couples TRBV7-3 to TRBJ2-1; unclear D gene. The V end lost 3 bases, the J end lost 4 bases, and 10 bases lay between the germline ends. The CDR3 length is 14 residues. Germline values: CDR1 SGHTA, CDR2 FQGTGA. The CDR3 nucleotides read TGTGCCAGCAGCTTTAGCCCCCGGTACAATGAGCAGTTCTTC. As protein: CASSFSPRYNEQFF.

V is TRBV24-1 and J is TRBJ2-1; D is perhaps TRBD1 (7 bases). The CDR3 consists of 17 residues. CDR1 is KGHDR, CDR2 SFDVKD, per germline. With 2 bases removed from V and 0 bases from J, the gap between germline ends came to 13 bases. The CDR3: CATSDSQGGYSYNEQFF. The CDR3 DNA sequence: TGTGCCACCAGTGATTCCCAGGGGGGATACTCCTACAATGAGCAGTTCTTC.

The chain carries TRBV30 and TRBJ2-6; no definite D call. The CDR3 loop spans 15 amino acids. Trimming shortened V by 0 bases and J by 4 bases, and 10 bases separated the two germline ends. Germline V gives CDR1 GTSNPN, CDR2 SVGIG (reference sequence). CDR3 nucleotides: TGTGCCTGGAGTGTCCAAGGGTACGGGGCCAACGTCCTGACTTTC. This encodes CAWSVQGYGANVLTF.

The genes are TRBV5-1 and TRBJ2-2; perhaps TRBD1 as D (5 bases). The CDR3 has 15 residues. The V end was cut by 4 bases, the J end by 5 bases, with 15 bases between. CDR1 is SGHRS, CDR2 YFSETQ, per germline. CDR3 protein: CASSLTAERTGELFF. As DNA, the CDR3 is TGCGCCAGCAGCCTGACAGCTGAGAGAACCGGGGAGCTGTTTTTT.

The CDR3, as DNA: TGTGCCAGCAGGGGAGGGGTTTTTGCTAATGAAAAACTGTTTTTT. Amino acids: CASRGGVFANEKLFF. This chain joins TRBV2 and TRBJ1-4, with a weak D call TRBD1 (5 bases). Per the germline V gene, CDR1 is SNHLY and CDR2 is FYNNEI. V dropped 6 bases and J dropped 3 bases, with 14 bases sitting between them. CDR3 length: 15 amino acids.

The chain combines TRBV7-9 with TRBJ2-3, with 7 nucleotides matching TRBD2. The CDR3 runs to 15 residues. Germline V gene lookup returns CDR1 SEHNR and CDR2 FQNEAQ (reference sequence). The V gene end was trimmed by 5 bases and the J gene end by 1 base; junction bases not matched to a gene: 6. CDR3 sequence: CASSPRGSRTDTQYF. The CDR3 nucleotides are TGTGCCAGCAGCCCGCGGGGGAGCCGCACAGATACGCAGTATTTT. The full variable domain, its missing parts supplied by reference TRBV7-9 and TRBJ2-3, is DTGVSQNPRHKITKRGQNVTFRCDPISEHNRLYWYRQTLGQGPEFLTYFQNEAQLEKSRLLSDRFSAERPKGSFSTLEIQRTEQGDSAMYLCASSPRGSRTDTQYFGPGTRLTVL.

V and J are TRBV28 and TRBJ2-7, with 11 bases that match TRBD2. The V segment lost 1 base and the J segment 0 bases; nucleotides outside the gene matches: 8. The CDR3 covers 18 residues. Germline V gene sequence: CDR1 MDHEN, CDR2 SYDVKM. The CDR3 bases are TGTGCCAGCAGTTTATATCGGACTAGCGGGCCAAGCTCCTACGAGCAGTACTTC. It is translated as CASSLYRTSGPSSYEQYF.

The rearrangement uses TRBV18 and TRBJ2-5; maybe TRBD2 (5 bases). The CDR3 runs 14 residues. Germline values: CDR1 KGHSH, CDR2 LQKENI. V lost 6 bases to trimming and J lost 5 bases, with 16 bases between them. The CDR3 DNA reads TGTGCCAGCTCGGCAAGGAGCGGCGGGGAGACCCAGTACTTC. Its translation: CASSARSGGETQYF.